These T cell receptor beta chains were read from a single sample in a study of HIV-infected children after antiretroviral therapy interruption. TCRdb itself ran the 3' RACE reads through MiXCR, one entry per CDR3 protein. Among more than 40,000 distinct CDR3 sequences listed, 4.3% were seen once. The source was CD45RA+ CD4+ T cells from PBMCs, pooled from several time points, collected from a donor given antiretroviral therapy, either interrupted or continuous. These receptors all stem from a pool of human donors with HIV. The CDR3 runs from the conserved cysteine through the conserved F or W. A D gene is named only where the DNA matches it firmly. Not all rows give a size; the values are once, few, many and, for expanded clones, a class.

. | many | 14 | TRBJ1-5 | TRBV2 | CASSGQFPYQPQHF | TGTGCCAGCAGTGGGCAGTTTCCGTATCAGCCCCAGCATTTT
. | many | 16 | TRBJ1-5 | TRBV10-3 | CASGQSWSGVNQPQHF | TGTGCCTCGGGTCAAAGCTGGTCAGGGGTTAATCAGCCCCAGCATTTT
. | many | 13 | TRBJ2-3 | TRBV5-8 | CASTLGGPDTQYF | TGTGCCAGCACGCTTGGAGGCCCAGATACGCAGTATTTT
TRBD1 | . | 13 | TRBJ2-7 | TRBV2 | CASSLDRLGEQYF | TGTGCCAGCAGTTTGGACAGGTTGGGCGAGCAGTACTTC
. | many | 12 | TRBJ2-7 | TRBV21-1 | CASSKGGCEQYF | TGTGCCAGCAGCAAAGGGGGTTGCGAGCAGTACTTC
TRBD2 | many | 14 | TRBJ2-7 | TRBV3-1 | CASSRKAGGLEQYF | TGTGCCAGCAGCCGAAAAGCGGGGGGCCTCGAGCAGTACTTC
. | many | 13 | TRBJ1-5 | TRBV30 | CAWSGASNQPQHF | TGTGCCTGGAGCGGGGCGAGCAATCAGCCCCAGCATTTT
. | many | 13 | TRBJ1-1 | TRBV28 | CASIPPLKREAFF | TGTGCCAGCATCCCGCCTTTGAAGCGTGAAGCTTTCTTT
. | many | 15 | TRBJ1-1 | TRBV11-2 | CASSLEGGVGTEAFF | TGTGCCAGCAGCTTAGAGGGGGGGGTTGGCACTGAAGCTTTCTTT
. | many | 10 | TRBJ1-1 | TRBV6-1 | CASSDGEAFF | TGTGCCAGCAGTGACGGGGAAGCTTTCTTT
. | many | 14 | TRBJ1-1 | TRBV19 | CASSIGGQNTEAFF | TGTGCCAGTAGTATAGGGGGACAGAACACTGAAGCTTTCTTT
. | . | 16 | TRBJ1-2 | TRBV19 | CASTHLTTAFNYGYTF | TGTGCCAGTACCCACCTCACAACAGCCTTTAACTATGGCTACACCTTC
TRBD2 | many | 16 | TRBJ2-1 | TRBV24-1 | CATSGAGTSPGNEQFF | TGTGCCACCAGTGGAGCCGGGACTAGCCCGGGCAATGAGCAGTTCTTC
. | many | 14 | TRBJ1-1 | TRBV27 | CASSLNAGQREAFF | TGTGCCAGCAGTTTAAACGCCGGACAGCGTGAAGCTTTCTTT
. | . | 14 | TRBJ1-5 | TRBV19 | CASSDTREGKPQHF | TGTGCCAGTAGCGACACAAGGGAAGGAAAGCCCCAGCATTTT
TRBD1 | many | 15 | TRBJ1-1 | TRBV7-2 | CASSRDRGLNTEAFF | TGTGCCAGCAGCCGGGACAGGGGGCTAAACACTGAAGCTTTCTTT
. | . | 15 | TRBJ2-3 | TRBV18 | CASSPFGAGPDTQYF | TGTGCCAGCTCACCATTCGGGGCAGGCCCAGATACGCAGTATTTT
. | few | 13 | TRBJ2-7 | TRBV21-1 | CASSGRRCREQYF | TGTGCCAGCAGCGGACGTCGTTGTCGGGAGCAGTACTTC
TRBD1 | many | 13 | TRBJ2-3 | TRBV11-2 | CASSLDRQDTQYF | TGTGCCAGCAGCTTGGACAGGCAAGATACGCAGTATTTT
TRBD1 | . | 17 | TRBJ1-1 | TRBV5-4 | CASSLRGQHISGTEAFF | TGTGCCAGCAGCTTGAGGGGACAGCACATTTCGGGCACTGAAGCTTTCTTT
. | . | 14 | TRBJ2-7 | TRBV28 | CASSRPRPPGEQYF | TGTGCCAGCAGCCGCCCACGACCCCCAGGCGAGCAGTACTTC
. | many | 14 | TRBJ2-3 | TRBV10-3 | CAISESGPADTQYF | TGTGCCATCAGTGAGTCAGGTCCGGCAGATACGCAGTATTTT
TRBD2 | many | 15 | TRBJ2-2 | TRBV12-3/TRBV12-4 | CASCPGLGVTGELFF | TGTGCCAGTTGTCCGGGACTAGGAGTAACCGGGGAGCTGTTTTTT
TRBD1 | many | 14 | TRBJ1-4 | TRBV7-6 | CASSPTGVGEKLFF | TGTGCCAGCAGCCCCACAGGGGTTGGCGAAAAACTGTTTTTT
TRBD2 | many | 16 | TRBJ2-1 | TRBV7-2 | CASSEVIGGAKNEQFF | TGTGCCAGCAGCGAAGTTATCGGGGGGGCTAAAAATGAGCAGTTCTTC
. | few | 13 | TRBJ1-6 | TRBV2 | CASKGTQNSPLHF | TGTGCCAGCAAGGGGACGCAGAATTCACCCCTCCACTTT
. | many | 14 | TRBJ1-1 | TRBV2 | CASSEAFLNTEAFF | TGTGCCAGCAGTGAAGCGTTCTTGAACACTGAAGCTTTCTTT
TRBD1 | many | 14 | TRBJ1-2 | TRBV28 | CASRLTGGYYGYTF | TGTGCCAGCAGATTAACAGGGGGTTACTATGGCTACACCTTC
. | many | 15 | TRBJ2-1 | TRBV25-1 | CASSGKDTPNNEQFF | TGTGCCAGCAGTGGAAAGGATACTCCTAACAATGAGCAGTTCTTC
TRBD2 | many | 14 | TRBJ2-5 | TRBV20-1 | CSARGGWIGETQYF | TGCAGTGCTAGGGGGGGGTGGATTGGAGAGACCCAGTACTTC
. | few | 14 | TRBJ2-2 | TRBV6-1 | CASSVGLTTGELFF | TGTGCCAGCAGTGTCGGACTTACCACCGGGGAGCTGTTTTTT
. | many | 17 | TRBJ2-3 | TRBV4-2 | CASSPLTGEPGTDTQYF | TGTGCCAGCAGCCCCCTGACGGGGGAGCCCGGGACAGATACGCAGTATTTT
. | many | 10 | TRBJ2-5 | TRBV2 | CASSEETQYF | TGTGCCAGCAGCGAGGAGACCCAGTACTTC
TRBD1 | many | 15 | TRBJ2-2 | TRBV3-1 | CASSQPGQGNGELFF | TGTGCCAGCAGCCAGCCGGGACAGGGAAACGGGGAGCTGTTTTTT
. | many | 14 | TRBJ1-2 | TRBV10-3 | CAISDRESGNGYTF | TGTGCCATCAGTGACAGGGAAAGTGGGAATGGCTACACCTTC
. | . | 16 | TRBJ1-1 | TRBV10-3 | CAISGPELTGSAEAFF | TGTGCCATCAGTGGCCCTGAATTAACAGGGTCGGCTGAAGCTTTCTTT
. | few | 13 | TRBJ1-1 | TRBV7-9 | CASRSGVNTEAFF | TGTGCCAGCAGGTCCGGGGTGAACACTGAAGCTTTCTTT
. | many | 11 | TRBJ2-5 | TRBV12-3/TRBV12-4 | CASSPSETQYF | TGTGCCAGCAGTCCGTCGGAGACCCAGTACTTC
TRBD1 | many | 15 | TRBJ2-5 | TRBV18 | CASSPRDRREETQYF | TGTGCCAGCTCACCACGGGACAGAAGAGAAGAGACCCAGTACTTC
TRBD1 | few | 15 | TRBJ1-1 | TRBV20-1 | CSARDMAGGNTEAFF | TGCAGTGCTAGAGATATGGCAGGGGGGAACACTGAAGCTTTCTTT
TRBD2 | many | 15 | TRBJ2-7 | TRBV28 | CASSPGTSGYYEQYF | TGTGCCAGCAGTCCCGGGACTAGCGGGTACTACGAGCAGTACTTC